Below are 28 T cell receptor beta chains sequenced from a single sample in a study of human T cells and chemical hapten exposure. TCRdb re-analysed the RACE reads in MiXCR, keeping a single row per CDR3 protein. In the table there are roughly 40,000 distinct CDR3 sequences, approximately 13% of which are singletons. Time point specified: pre-sensitization, week 0. Treatment: therapeutic diphenylcyclopropenone sensitization with weekly scalp DPC. This specimen was whole blood, taken in connection with sensitization to the hapten diphenylcyclopropenone (DPC). These receptors came from a woman in her 30s with alopecia areata. Some clones in this sample may be carry-over from other donors' samples.

This clonotype was recorded many times. The chain uses TRBV7-2 and TRBJ2-1, with 7 bases that match TRBD2. Germline V gene lookup returns CDR1 SGHTA and CDR2 FQGNSA. CDR3 size: 13 residues. The J segment lost 3 bases and the V segment lost 8 bases, leaving 4 bases of the junction unmatched. As DNA, the CDR3 is TGTGCCAGCCGCGGGAGCATCTACAATGAGCAGTTCTTC. Its translation is CASRGSIYNEQFF.

The V gene is TRBV29-1, the J gene TRBJ1-5, with a possible D match to TRBD1 (5 bases). Per the germline V gene, CDR1 is SQVTM and CDR2 is ANQGSEA. Trimming removed 4 bases from V and 4 bases from J, with 14 bases in between. This CDR3 is 14 amino acids long. The CDR3 coding sequence is TGCAGCGTTGTGATGGCAGGGTTGAATCAGCCCCAGCATTTT. Amino acid sequence: CSVVMAGLNQPQHF.

The CDR3 here is CASSMVSRNYEQYF. DNA of the CDR3: TGTGCCAGTAGTATGGTCAGCCGGAACTACGAGCAGTACTTC. This chain uses TRBV19 with TRBJ2-7, with unresolved D. V lost 3 bases to trimming and J lost 3 bases, with 12 bases between them. Germline V gene data show CDR1 as LNHDA and CDR2 as SQIVND (reference sequence). This CDR3 has 14 amino acids.

The table lists this clonotype with a few counts. This chain connects TRBV9 to TRBJ2-1; D is undetermined. V was cut by 2 bases and J by 0 bases, with 9 bases left in between. CDR1 and CDR2 from the germline V gene are SGDLS and YYNGEE. The CDR3 consists of 15 residues. CDR3 amino acids: CASSVTPDSYNEQFF. CDR3 sequence (DNA): TGTGCCAGCAGCGTGACCCCCGACTCCTACAATGAGCAGTTCTTC.

The rearrangement links TRBV2 to TRBJ1-1, with no clear D. The germline V gene has CDR1 SNHLY and CDR2 FYNNEI. This CDR3 has 13 amino acids. V was trimmed by 5 bases and J by 5 bases, leaving 12 bases between them. CDR3 DNA: TGTGCCAGCAGTTATACAAAGGAAACTGAAGCTTTCTTT. This gives the protein CASSYTKETEAFF.

The rearrangement links TRBV28 to TRBJ1-5, with D uncertain. The CDR3 is 12 residues long. The V end was cut by 3 bases, the J end by 8 bases, with 8 bases between. CDR1 and CDR2 from the germline V gene are MDHEN and SYDVKM. CDR3 sequence (DNA): TGTGCCAGCAGTTTGCCAAGTGAGCCCCAGCATTTT. This codes for CASSLPSEPQHF.

This clonotype was observed a few times. CDR3: CASSPGGGGVAKNIQYF. Written as DNA, the CDR3 is TGTGCCAGCAGCCCGGGCGGGGGCGGAGTAGCCAAAAACATTCAGTACTTC. This rearrangement joins TRBV11-1 to TRBJ2-4; TRBD2 is a possible D gene (7 bases). Germline-derived CDR1 and CDR2 are SGHAT and FQDESV (reference sequence). V lost 5 bases to trimming and J lost 0 bases, with 17 bases between them. This CDR3 has 17 residues.

The table lists this clonotype with a few counts. CDR3 DNA sequence: TGTGCCAGCAGCTCGACTAGCGGGATTGGGGAGCTGTTTTTT. Translated, it gives CASSSTSGIGELFF. The rearrangement links TRBV11-3 to TRBJ2-2; 11 nucleotides line up with TRBD2. Germline values: CDR1 SGHNT, CDR2 YENEEA. V was clipped by 4 bases and J by 8 bases; unmatched bases: 3. This CDR3 comprises 14 residues.

This clonotype was recorded a few times. CDR3 amino acids: CASSQVLGRSRGKLFF. CDR3 DNA: TGCGCCAGCAGCCAAGTTCTCGGGCGCTCGCGGGGAAAACTGTTTTTT. V usage is TRBV4-1 and J usage is TRBJ1-4, with D hard to call. The CDR3 consists of 16 residues. Germline lookup yields CDR1 MGHRA and CDR2 YSYEKL. V was clipped by 1 base and J by 10 bases, with 19 bases between them.

There are many counts of this clonotype. The J gene is TRBJ2-5, the V gene TRBV20-1; TRBD2 is a possible D gene (7 bases). This CDR3 has 14 amino acids. Germline values: CDR1 DFQATT, CDR2 SNEGSKA (reference sequence). V was trimmed by 4 bases and J by 2 bases, leaving 14 bases between them. CDR3 nucleotides: TGCAGTGCTACTACACAGGGAGGGCAAGAGACCCAGTACTTC. This codes for CSATTQGGQETQYF.

V and J are TRBV28 and TRBJ2-7; 11 bases are shared with TRBD2. This CDR3 has 15 amino acids. J was trimmed by 4 bases and V by 3 bases; bases with no gene match: 5. Germline assignment: CDR1 MDHEN and CDR2 SYDVKM. CDR3 sequence (DNA): TGTGCCAGCAGTTTGCTAGCGGGAGGAGATTACGAGCAGTACTTC. Translating gives CASSLLAGGDYEQYF.

This clonotype was seen many times. The rearrangement joins TRBV7-9 to TRBJ1-3; no firm D call. Per the germline V gene, CDR1 is SEHNR and CDR2 is FQNEAQ (reference sequence). The CDR3 runs 15 residues. V was trimmed by 4 bases and J by 0 bases, leaving 10 bases between them. The CDR3 is CASSSRTDSGNTIYF. CDR3 bases: TGTGCCAGCAGCTCGCGGACGGACTCTGGAAACACCATATATTTT. The whole variable domain, filled in from reference TRBV7-9 and TRBJ1-3, reads DTGVSQNPRHKITKRGQNVTFRCDPISEHNRLYWYRQTLGQGPEFLTYFQNEAQLEKSRLLSDRFSAERPKGSFSTLEIQRTEQGDSAMYLCASSSRTDSGNTIYFGEGSWLTVV.

The chain uses TRBV5-5 and TRBJ2-4, with unresolved D. The CDR3 has 14 amino acids. The germline V gene has CDR1 SGHKS and CDR2 YYEKEE (reference sequence). Trimming left V 3 bases short and J 8 bases short, with 15 bases between. Here the CDR3 reads CASSSTTQVDIQYF. The CDR3 DNA sequence: TGTGCCAGCAGCTCTACTACCCAGGTCGACATTCAGTACTTC. Using reference TRBV5-5 and TRBJ2-4 for the parts outside the CDR3, the full variable domain is DAGVTQSPTHLIKTRGQQVTLRCSPISGHKSVSWYQQVLGQGPQFIFQYYEKEERGRGNFPDRFSARQFPNYSSELNVNALLLGDSALYLCASSSTTQVDIQYFGAGTRLSVL.

This clonotype was counted many times. V gene TRBV6-2 or TRBV6-3 combines with J gene TRBJ2-3; D is uncertain. Trimming left V 2 bases short and J 2 bases short, with 14 bases between. The CDR3 is 16 amino acids. Germline CDR1 MNHEY, CDR2 SVGEGT. In nucleotides, the CDR3 is TGTGCCAGCAGTTACGAGGTTTCGGTACCCACAGATACGCAGTATTTT. Amino acids: CASSYEVSVPTDTQYF.

This clonotype was picked up many times. The gene calls are TRBV7-2 and TRBJ1-2; D is uncertain. Trimming shortened V by 2 bases and J by 10 bases, and 11 bases separated the two germline ends. The CDR3 is 12 amino acids. Germline-derived CDR1 and CDR2 are SGHTA and FQGNSA. In DNA, the CDR3 is TGTGCCAGCAGCTTATACGCGGATTACTACACCTTC. Its protein product is CASSLYADYYTF.

This clonotype appeared a few times. The V and J genes are TRBV20-1 and TRBJ1-1; TRBD1 agrees at 8 bases. CDR3 size: 14 residues. J was trimmed by 0 bases and V by 4 bases; bases with no gene match: 4. CDR1 and CDR2 (germline): DFQATT, SNEGSKA (reference sequence). CDR3 protein: CSATGGRMNTEAFF. The CDR3 DNA reads TGCAGTGCTACAGGGGGCCGCATGAACACTGAAGCTTTCTTT.

This clonotype was seen repeatedly, ten times or more. J is TRBJ2-1 and V is TRBV7-8, with 7 bases fitting TRBD2. The germline V gene has CDR1 SGHVS and CDR2 FQNEAQ. V was clipped by 3 bases and J by 7 bases; unmatched bases: 15. The length of the CDR3 is 17 residues. The CDR3 sequence is CASSFKAGVGIGNEQFF. Written as DNA, the CDR3 is TGTGCCAGCAGCTTTAAGGCGGGAGTAGGAATAGGAAATGAGCAGTTCTTC.

The chain joins TRBV6-2 or TRBV6-3 to TRBJ2-1; 11 bases are a match to TRBD1. V trimming: 4 bases; J trimming: 6 bases; junction bases outside the gene matches: 5. From germline, CDR1 is MNHEY and CDR2 SVGEGT. This CDR3 comprises 15 residues. This CDR3 reads CASSLGTGGFNEQFF. The CDR3 coding sequence is TGTGCCAGCAGTTTGGGGACAGGGGGGTTCAATGAGCAGTTCTTC.

This clonotype was counted only a few times. The chain combines TRBV7-9 with TRBJ2-1, with D perhaps matching TRBD1 or TRBD2 (5 bases each). The CDR3 is 14 amino acids. The germline CDR1 and CDR2 sequences are SEHNR and FQNEAQ (reference sequence). V was cut by 5 bases and J by 5 bases, with 13 bases left in between. CDR3 in amino acids: CASSPTGANNEQFF. The CDR3 DNA follows: TGTGCCAGCAGCCCAACCGGGGCCAACAATGAGCAGTTCTTC. The full variable domain, with the rest looked up from reference TRBV7-9 and TRBJ2-1, is DTGVSQNPRHKITKRGQNVTFRCDPISEHNRLYWYRQTLGQGPEFLTYFQNEAQLEKSRLLSDRFSAERPKGSFSTLEIQRTEQGDSAMYLCASSPTGANNEQFFGPGTRLTVL.

The CDR3 DNA reads TGTGCCAGCAGCTCACAGGCACCTACTGTAATCTACGAGCAGTACTTC. As protein: CASSSQAPTVIYEQYF. V usage is TRBV14 and J usage is TRBJ2-7, with a possible D match to TRBD1 (5 bases). Between the trimmed V and J ends, which lost 5 bases and 3 bases, there was a span of 20 bases. The germline V gene has CDR1 SGHDN and CDR2 FVKESK. The length of the CDR3 is 16 residues. Looking up the rest from reference TRBV14 and TRBJ2-7 gives the full variable domain: EAGVTQFPSHSVIEKGQTVTLRCDPISGHDNLYWYRRVMGKEIKFLLHFVKESKQDESGMPNNRFLAERTGGTYSTLKVQPAELEDSGVYFCASSSQAPTVIYEQYFGPGTRLTVT.

The V and J genes are TRBV29-1 and TRBJ2-5; D could derive from TRBD1 or TRBD2 (5 bases each). The CDR3 extends over 11 amino acids. V was clipped by 7 bases and J by 3 bases, with 9 bases between them. CDR1 is SQVTM, CDR2 ANQGSEA, per germline. This CDR3 reads CSAMGEETQYF. The CDR3 nucleotides read TGCAGCGCCATGGGGGAAGAGACCCAGTACTTC. The variable domain in full, with the rest retrieved from reference TRBV29-1 and TRBJ2-5, is SAVISQKPSRDICQRGTSLTIQCQVDSQVTMMFWYRQQPGQSLTLIATANQGSEATYESGFVIDKFPISRPNLTFSTLTVSNMSPEDSSIYLCSAMGEETQYFGPGTRLLVL.

This chain uses TRBV20-1 with TRBJ2-3; D is undetermined. Germline V gene data show CDR1 as DFQATT and CDR2 as SNEGSKA (reference sequence). This CDR3 region has 15 residues. Trimming shortened V by 0 bases and J by 4 bases, and 14 bases separated the two germline ends. The CDR3 region is CSAREETPVPDTQYF. The CDR3, as DNA: TGCAGTGCTAGAGAGGAAACTCCCGTCCCAGATACGCAGTATTTT.

This clonotype has a count of ten or more. V gene TRBV11-2 combines with J gene TRBJ2-7; 9 nucleotides line up with TRBD2. The germline gives CDR1 SGHAT, CDR2 FQNNGV. The CDR3 runs to 15 residues. The ends lost 4 bases at V and 6 bases at J; junction bases unmatched: 10. CDR3 region: CASSSRTSALLEQYF. The DNA for the CDR3 is TGTGCCAGCAGCTCCCGGACTAGCGCCCTACTCGAGCAGTACTTC. Full variable domain (remainder filled in from reference TRBV11-2 and TRBJ2-7): EAGVAQSPRYKIIEKRQSVAFWCNPISGHATLYWYQQILGQGPKLLIQFQNNGVVDDSQLPKDRFSAERLKGVDSTLKIQPAKLEDSAVYLCASSSRTSALLEQYFGPGTRLTVT.

This clonotype was detected ten times or more. CDR3 in amino acids: CASSYGTGREAFF. Here the CDR3 DNA reads TGTGCCAGCAGCTACGGGACAGGACGTGAAGCTTTCTTT. The rearrangement links TRBV7-3 to TRBJ1-1; the match to TRBD1 covers 8 bases. J gave up 7 bases and V 4 bases, and 5 bases lay outside the gene matches. The germline gives CDR1 SGHTA, CDR2 FQGTGA. CDR3 length equals 13 residues.

Ten or more counts support this clonotype. The V and J genes are TRBV29-1 and TRBJ1-2, with D hard to call. The CDR3 is made up of 12 amino acids. Germline loops: CDR1 SQVTM, CDR2 ANQGSEA. V gave up 4 bases and J gave up 1 base, with 7 bases separating them. The CDR3 DNA follows: TGCAGCGTTGCGTTCGGTAACTATGGCTACACCTTC. This codes for CSVAFGNYGYTF. Filled out from reference TRBV29-1 and TRBJ1-2, the complete variable domain reads SAVISQKPSRDICQRGTSLTIQCQVDSQVTMMFWYRQQPGQSLTLIATANQGSEATYESGFVIDKFPISRPNLTFSTLTVSNMSPEDSSIYLCSVAFGNYGYTFGSGTRLTVV.

The chain links TRBV4-3 to TRBJ2-3; 8 nucleotides agree with TRBD2. CDR1 and CDR2 (germline): LGHNA, YSLEER. The CDR3 spans 15 residues. The ends lost 3 bases at V and 1 base at J; junction bases unmatched: 3. In nucleotides, the CDR3 is TGCGCCAGCAGCCAGTTAGCGGGGCGCACAGATACGCAGTATTTT. Amino acids: CASSQLAGRTDTQYF.

The rearrangement uses TRBV3-1 and TRBJ1-1; a possible D gene is TRBD1 (6 bases). Trimming took off 7 bases at V and 5 bases at J, with 20 bases between the two ends. The CDR3 has 15 amino acids. CDR1 and CDR2 (germline): LGHDT, YNNKEL (reference sequence). CDR3 DNA: TGTGCCAGCAACAAGAGAAGGGGGGGAAGGACTGAAGCTTTCTTT. Protein sequence: CASNKRRGGRTEAFF.

The chain carries TRBV20-1 and TRBJ1-2; D gene ambiguous. CDR1 is DFQATT, CDR2 SNEGSKA, per germline (reference sequence). The CDR3 covers 14 residues. V was shortened by 4 bases and J by 3 bases, with 15 bases between the two germline ends. CDR3 sequence: CSATPLQRHYGYTF. CDR3 coding DNA: TGCAGTGCTACCCCTTTGCAGAGACACTATGGCTACACCTTC.